The next 31 T cell receptor beta chains were all read from a single sample in a study of shared clonotypes between healthy human individuals. The assay was immunoSEQ multiplex PCR, and TCRdb's table has in-frame clones only and misses some. This table holds approximately 810,000 clones, about 92% found once. Cells designated naive CD8 were CD45RO-negative and were positively selected for CCR7, with terminally differentiated effector memory CD45RA+ cells excluded. Material for sequencing was naive CD8+ T cells sorted from blood. The receptors derive from a man younger than 45 in good health.

This chain joins TRBV28 and TRBJ2-2, with D possibly matching TRBD2 (6 bases). The V and J ends lost 6 bases and 3 bases respectively, with 14 bases between them. This CDR3 has 15 amino acids. In germline, CDR1 is MDHEN, CDR2 SYDVKM. CDR3 in amino acids: CASSKARDYTGELFF. The CDR3 DNA sequence: TGTGCCAGCAGCAAAGCCCGGGACTACACCGGGGAGCTGTTTTTT.

This chain links TRBV7-2 with TRBJ2-7; 7 bases are shared with TRBD2. Per germline, CDR1 SGHTA and CDR2 FQGNSA. With 0 bases clipped from V and 4 bases from J, the junction kept 9 bases outside the gene matches. This CDR3 spans 16 amino acids. The DNA for the CDR3 is TGTGCCAGCAGCTTAGCGACGCCGGGACTACCTTACGAGCAGTACTTC. It translates to CASSLATPGLPYEQYF.

The V gene is TRBV7-9, the J gene TRBJ2-2; 11 positions agree with TRBD2. CDR1 is SEHNR, CDR2 FQNEAQ, per germline (reference sequence). The CDR3 covers 16 residues. V shed 4 bases, J shed 7 bases, and the junction held 8 bases outside the gene matches. As DNA, the CDR3 is TGTGCCAGCAGCTCACCTACTAGCGGGAGTGGCGGGGAGCTGTTTTTT. Protein sequence: CASSSPTSGSGGELFF.

The V call is TRBV27, the J call TRBJ2-6, with 11 bases lining up with TRBD1. The germline CDR1 and CDR2 sequences are MNHEY and SMNVEV (reference sequence). V lost 6 bases, J lost 10 bases, and 14 bases stayed unmatched. The CDR3 runs 17 residues. The CDR3 DNA follows: TGTGCCAGCAGGATGATAGGACAGGGGGCTATGGGTAACGTCCTGACTTTC. It codes for CASRMIGQGAMGNVLTF.

The genes are TRBV7-9 and TRBJ2-1, with D unclear. The CDR3 runs 13 residues. V lost 2 bases, J lost 7 bases, and 9 bases lay in between. CDR1 SEHNR and CDR2 FQNEAQ come from the germline V gene (reference sequence). The CDR3 reads CASSLRAKNEQFF. The CDR3 DNA sequence: TGTGCCAGCAGCTTACGAGCGAAAAATGAGCAGTTCTTC.

The genes are TRBV6-1 and TRBJ2-7; D is unresolved. CDR1 and CDR2 from the germline V gene are MNHNS and SASEGT. The CDR3 is 14 residues long. V gave up 2 bases and J gave up 1 base, with 9 bases separating them. CDR3 nucleotides: TGTGCCAGCAGTGAATATCCAGGTTCCTACGAGCAGTACTTC. Translation gives CASSEYPGSYEQYF.

This clone was counted once. This sequence joins TRBV27 and TRBJ2-3, with D tentatively TRBD2 (6 bases). This CDR3 comprises 15 residues. V was cut by 2 bases and J by 0 bases, with 9 bases left in between. Germline CDR1 reads MNHEY; CDR2 reads SMNVEV (reference sequence). Here the CDR3 reads CASSLAGFSTDTQYF. CDR3 sequence (DNA): TGTGCCAGCAGTTTAGCGGGATTTAGCACAGATACGCAGTATTTT.

The V call is TRBV7-9, the J call TRBJ1-1; D unclear. CDR1 is SEHNR and CDR2 is FQNEAQ in the germline V gene (reference sequence). The CDR3 is 13 residues long. V gave up 1 base and J gave up 4 bases, with 7 bases separating them. DNA of the CDR3: TGTGCCAGCAGCTTAGATCCCCCCACTGAAGCTTTCTTT. As protein: CASSLDPPTEAFF.

V and J are TRBV5-1 and TRBJ2-1; TRBD1 matches 9 bases. The CDR3 spans 15 residues. The germline V gene encodes CDR1 SGHRS and CDR2 YFSETQ. V dropped 3 bases and J dropped 4; count of bases not matched to a gene: 5. CDR3 in DNA: TGCGCCAGCAGCTCGGGACAGGGACTATACAATGAGCAGTTCTTC. Protein product: CASSSGQGLYNEQFF. The entire variable domain, with the rest obtained from reference TRBV5-1 and TRBJ2-1, is as follows: KAGVTQTPRYLIKTRGQQVTLSCSPISGHRSVSWYQQTPGQGLQFLFEYFSETQRNKGNFPGRFSGRQFSNSRSEMNVSTLELGDSALYLCASSSGQGLYNEQFFGPGTRLTVL.

The genes are TRBV4-1 and TRBJ1-2; 7 positions match TRBD1. Per germline, CDR1 MGHRA and CDR2 YSYEKL. CDR3 length: 14 residues. The junction had 6 bases not matched to a gene; V was cut back by 2 bases and J by 6 bases. In nucleotides, the CDR3 is TGCGCCAGCAGCCAATTCGACAGGGACCATGGCTACACCTTC. Amino acids: CASSQFDRDHGYTF.

The rearrangement uses TRBV9 and TRBJ2-2, with D possibly called TRBD1 or TRBD2 (6 bases each). Germline-derived CDR1 and CDR2 are SGDLS and YYNGEE. The CDR3 consists of 19 residues. V was cut by 1 base and J by 0 bases, with 19 bases left in between. The CDR3 DNA sequence: TGTGCCAGCAGCGTAAATAGGAGGGGGGCTAGAGCGAACACCGGGGAGCTGTTTTTT. Translated: CASSVNRRGARANTGELFF.

J is TRBJ2-1 and V is TRBV5-1; D is unclear. Germline-derived CDR1 and CDR2 are SGHRS and YFSETQ. V lost 0 bases and J 0 bases, leaving 13 bases between the germline ends. CDR3 length: 17 residues. CDR3: CASSLALDQSSYNEQFF. For the CDR3, the DNA is TGCGCCAGCAGCTTGGCCCTAGACCAGAGCTCCTACAATGAGCAGTTCTTC.

This chain links TRBV7-8 with TRBJ1-1; the D gene is possibly TRBD1 (5 bases). The CDR3 has 15 residues. The germline V and J ends were trimmed by 5 bases and 0 bases, with 13 bases remaining between them. Looked up from germline, CDR1 is SGHVS and CDR2 is FQNEAQ. CDR3 DNA sequence: TGTGCCAGCAGCCAAGACAGCTTCATGAACACTGAAGCTTTCTTT. It is translated as CASSQDSFMNTEAFF.

V gene TRBV6-5 combines with J gene TRBJ2-7, with unresolved D. CDR1 is MNHEY and CDR2 is SVGAGI in the germline V gene. V dropped 8 bases and J dropped 4 bases, with 6 bases sitting between them. The CDR3 loop spans 10 amino acids. The CDR3 is CASGKYEQYF. CDR3 nucleotides: TGTGCCAGCGGGAAATACGAGCAGTACTTC.

The V gene is TRBV6-4, the J gene TRBJ2-1, with D hard to call. The CDR3 length is 13 residues. Germline values: CDR1 MRHNA, CDR2 SNTAGT. V was clipped by 4 bases and J by 5 bases, with 9 bases between them. The CDR3 DNA sequence: TGTGCCAGCAGTGCATCACAGAACAATGAGCAGTTCTTC. This codes for CASSASQNNEQFF.

The chain links TRBV4-1 to TRBJ2-7; D not resolved. Trimming took 2 bases from V and 1 from J, leaving 12 bases between them. The CDR3 loop spans 15 amino acids. The V gene's germline CDR1 is MGHRA and CDR2 YSYEKL. CDR3 DNA: TGCGCCAGCAGCCAACTCCAATCCCCATCCTACGAGCAGTACTTC. This gives the protein CASSQLQSPSYEQYF.

This rearrangement joins TRBV25-1 to TRBJ2-7; weak D call: TRBD1 (6 bases). CDR3 length equals 16 residues. The germline V and J ends were trimmed by 3 bases and 0 bases, with 15 bases remaining between them. CDR1 is MGHDK, CDR2 SYGVNS, per germline. In DNA form, the CDR3 reads TGTGCCAGCAGTGAGCTAGGGGACACGAGCTCCTACGAGCAGTACTTC. Its protein product is CASSELGDTSSYEQYF.

This sequence joins TRBV10-3 and TRBJ2-7, with TRBD1 matching 8 bases. Per the germline V gene, CDR1 is ENHRY and CDR2 is SYGVKD. The CDR3 sequence is 15 residues long. Trimming removed 4 bases from V and 3 bases from J; junction bases left unmatched: 8. The CDR3 DNA sequence: TGTGCCATCAGTGCCTCAGGGGGCCCGTACTACGAGCAGTACTTC. Its protein is CAISASGGPYYEQYF.

This clone was seen a handful of times. The rearrangement uses TRBV6-5 and TRBJ2-7; D may be TRBD1 or TRBD2 (5 bases each). The ends were cut back, 5 bases at V and 6 bases at J, with 17 bases in the middle. The CDR3 sequence is 14 residues long. In germline, CDR1 is MNHEY, CDR2 SVGAGI. CDR3 in amino acids: CASSRRDLGCEQYF. The CDR3 DNA sequence: TGTGCCAGCAGTAGACGGGACCTGGGGTGCGAGCAGTACTTC.

This clone was observed a single time. This sample includes further DNA sequences coding for the same CDR3. V gene TRBV27 combines with J gene TRBJ2-1, with D possibly matching TRBD2 (6 bases). Germline V lookup: CDR1 MNHEY, CDR2 SMNVEV (reference sequence). CDR3 length: 16 residues. V lost 0 bases, J lost 0 bases, and 9 bases lay in between. The CDR3, as DNA: TGTGCCAGCAGTTTATCGGGGGGTAGCTCCTACAATGAGCAGTTCTTC. Its translation: CASSLSGGSSYNEQFF.

The V gene is TRBV9, the J gene TRBJ2-3, with TRBD2 identical over 14 bases. CDR1 and CDR2 (germline): SGDLS, YYNGEE. The ends lost 3 bases at V and 0 bases at J; junction bases unmatched: 9. This CDR3 contains 19 residues. CDR3 sequence: CASSANVGLAGASTDTQYF. In DNA, the CDR3 is TGTGCCAGCAGCGCAAATGTGGGACTAGCGGGAGCTAGCACAGATACGCAGTATTTT.

This chain's CDR3 is CASRGSQAFF. DNA of the CDR3: TGTGCCAGCAGAGGGTCTCAAGCTTTCTTT. The V call is TRBV2, the J call TRBJ1-1; D gene unclear. Per germline, CDR1 SNHLY and CDR2 FYNNEI. CDR3 size: 10 residues. Trimming removed 6 bases from V and 9 bases from J, with 8 bases in between.

The chain employs TRBV7-8 and TRBJ2-1; D might be TRBD1 (6 bases). CDR1 is SGHVS and CDR2 is FQNEAQ in the germline V gene. The CDR3 has 19 amino acids. Trimming shortened V by 2 bases and J by 2 bases, and 22 bases separated the two germline ends. The CDR3 DNA is TGTGCCAGCAGCTTATTCAGGGGTAGTATTGAAATGGCCTACAATGAGCAGTTCTTC. Residues: CASSLFRGSIEMAYNEQFF. The complete variable domain, with remaining parts taken from reference TRBV7-8 and TRBJ2-1, reads GAGVSQSPRYKVAKRGQDVALRCDPISGHVSLFWYQQALGQGPEFLTYFQNEAQLDKSGLPSDRFFAERPEGSVSTLKIQRTQQEDSAVYLCASSLFRGSIEMAYNEQFFGPGTRLTVL.

This rearrangement joins TRBV11-2 to TRBJ2-5; no clear D. This CDR3 is built from 16 residues. Trimming shortened V by 2 bases and J by 5 bases, and 18 bases separated the two germline ends. CDR1 is SGHAT, CDR2 FQNNGV, per germline. CDR3 bases: TGTGCCAGCAGCTTACGGGCAGGTCTCCTATTTGAGACCCAGTACTTC. It yields the protein CASSLRAGLLFETQYF.

V usage is TRBV4-3 and J usage is TRBJ2-1, with 7 bases fitting TRBD2. The CDR3 runs 15 residues. Trimming at V came to 3 bases and at J to 2 bases, leaving 4 bases not matched to a gene. Germline V gene sequence: CDR1 LGHNA, CDR2 YSLEER. CDR3 loop: CASSHRSGTYNEQFF. CDR3 sequence (DNA): TGCGCCAGCAGCCACCGAAGCGGGACCTACAATGAGCAGTTCTTC.

V and J are TRBV19 and TRBJ1-1; no clear D. Germline assignment: CDR1 LNHDA and CDR2 SQIVND (reference sequence). This CDR3 is built from 13 residues. With 5 bases removed from V and 0 bases from J, the gap between germline ends came to 7 bases. The CDR3 coding sequence is TGTGCCAGTAGTCCGGGAATGAACACTGAAGCTTTCTTT. It codes for CASSPGMNTEAFF.

For the CDR3, the DNA is TGTGCCAGCAGCGTATCGGGACCGAACACTGAAGCTTTCTTT. Translating gives CASSVSGPNTEAFF. J is TRBJ1-1 and V is TRBV9; TRBD1 might be the D (5 bases). Germline V gives CDR1 SGDLS, CDR2 YYNGEE. The CDR3 extends over 14 amino acids. The V gene lost 1 base and the J gene lost 1 base, with 8 bases spanning the gap.

V and J are TRBV10-3 and TRBJ2-7; 12 bases line up with TRBD2. The trim removed 10 bases at V and 2 bases at J, leaving 9 bases unmatched. The CDR3 has 15 amino acids. Looked up from germline, CDR1 is ENHRY and CDR2 is SYGVKD. CDR3 residues: CASGTSGLTAYEQYF. As DNA, the CDR3 is TGTGCCAGCGGGACTAGCGGGCTAACTGCCTACGAGCAGTACTTC.

This sequence joins TRBV4-3 and TRBJ2-7; D is unresolved. Germline CDR1 and CDR2: LGHNA and YSLEER. CDR3 length equals 15 residues. V lost 0 bases and J 0 bases, leaving 9 bases between the germline ends. This CDR3 reads CASSQEPSYSYEQYF. The CDR3 DNA reads TGCGCCAGCAGCCAAGAGCCGTCCTACTCCTACGAGCAGTACTTC.

V gene TRBV5-6 combines with J gene TRBJ2-1, with TRBD1 matching over 7 bases. The CDR3 runs 15 residues. Germline loops: CDR1 SGHDT, CDR2 YYEEEE. Trimming removed 3 bases from V and 7 bases from J; junction bases left unmatched: 10. CDR3 protein: CASSSDTTGLNEQFF. The CDR3 DNA follows: TGTGCCAGCAGCTCCGACACGACAGGGTTGAATGAGCAGTTCTTC. Together with reference TRBV5-6 and TRBJ2-1, the CDR3 gives the full variable domain: DAGVTQSPTHLIKTRGQQVTLRCSPKSGHDTVSWYQQALGQGPQFIFQYYEEEERQRGNFPDRFSGHQFPNYSSELNVNALLLGDSALYLCASSSDTTGLNEQFFGPGTRLTVL.

The V call is TRBV5-5, the J call TRBJ2-2; 10 bases align to TRBD2. Unmatched junction bases numbered 4, after V lost 2 bases and J lost 6 bases. From germline, CDR1 is SGHKS and CDR2 YYEKEE (reference sequence). The CDR3 has 15 amino acids. The CDR3 DNA sequence: TGTGCCAGCAGCTTTTGGACTAGCGGACCCGGGGAGCTGTTTTTT. Amino acids: CASSFWTSGPGELFF.